The 14 T cell receptor beta chains below come from one sample, sequenced in a study. TCRdb re-called the 5' RACE reads with MiXCR, one entry per CDR3 protein. Among approximately 12,000 distinct CDR3 sequences listed, around 54% were seen once. Tregs were sorted as CD4+CD25+CD127-/low cells. The sequencing sample was made of tumor-infiltrating Tregs sorted from the breast tumor. These receptors were obtained from a female donor with breast cancer.

This sequence joins TRBV15 and TRBJ2-1, with D possibly being TRBD1 or TRBD2 (6 bases each). CDR3 size: 15 residues. V was pared by 5 bases and J by 8 bases, with 19 bases between. Germline V CDR1 and CDR2: LNHNV, YYDKDF (reference sequence). DNA of the CDR3: TGTGCCACCAGCGGAGGGGACGGCAGGGGCCATGAGCAGTTCTTC. Protein product: CATSGGDGRGHEQFF.

V is TRBV4-1 and J is TRBJ2-3; D is possibly TRBD2 (7 bases). Germline CDR1 MGHRA, CDR2 YSYEKL. V was cut by 9 bases and J by 2 bases, with 15 bases left in between. CDR3 length equals 14 residues. As DNA, the CDR3 is TGCGCCAGTTCGGGGGGCGCCGTCACAGATACGCAGTATTTT. As protein: CASSGGAVTDTQYF.

This sequence joins TRBV6-2 or TRBV6-3 and TRBJ2-3; the D gene could be TRBD1 or TRBD2 (5 bases each). Germline CDR1 and CDR2: MNHEY and SVGEGT. The V and J ends lost 4 bases and 1 base respectively, with 12 bases between them. The CDR3 length is 15 residues. The CDR3 DNA sequence: TGTGCCAGCAGTTTAGGGGACGCGGGCACAGATACGCAGTATTTT. Amino acid sequence: CASSLGDAGTDTQYF.

The rearrangement links TRBV9 to TRBJ2-5; 7 bases agree with TRBD1. The CDR3 is 19 amino acids. With 0 bases clipped from V and 3 bases from J, the junction kept 17 bases outside the gene matches. Germline CDR1 is SGDLS and CDR2 is YYNGEE. The chain's CDR3 is CASSVGQGDRLLSKETQYF. As DNA, the CDR3 is TGTGCCAGCAGCGTAGGGCAGGGGGACAGACTACTGTCGAAAGAGACCCAGTACTTC.

The rearrangement uses TRBV29-1 and TRBJ2-1; 7 bases are a match to TRBD1. Germline CDR1 and CDR2: SQVTM and ANQGSEA. Trimming at V came to 4 bases and at J to 7 bases, leaving 13 bases not matched to a gene. This CDR3 comprises 15 residues. The CDR3 here is CSVGRVTGSGNEQFF. The CDR3 nucleotides read TGCAGCGTTGGGCGTGTGACAGGGTCGGGAAATGAGCAGTTCTTC.

This chain uses TRBV5-6 with TRBJ1-6; 8 positions agree with TRBD1. With V trimmed by 3 bases and J by 6 bases, 5 bases remained unmatched. This CDR3 region has 15 residues. Germline V gives CDR1 SGHDT, CDR2 YYEEEE. CDR3 sequence reads: CASSWDRTLNSPLHF. The CDR3 nucleotides are TGTGCCAGCAGCTGGGACAGGACTCTTAATTCACCCCTCCACTTT.

J is TRBJ2-1 and V is TRBV7-7; TRBD2 aligns across 11 bases. J was trimmed by 8 bases and V by 2 bases; bases with no gene match: 2. The CDR3 contains 14 residues. Germline V gene sequence: CDR1 SSHAT, CDR2 FNYEAQ (reference sequence). The CDR3 nucleotides read TGTGCCAGCAGCTTAACTAGCGGGAGCTATGAGCAGTTCTTC. Protein: CASSLTSGSYEQFF.

The V gene is TRBV30, the J gene TRBJ2-2, with TRBD2 matching over 9 bases. CDR3 length: 13 amino acids. Trimming removed 5 bases from V and 8 bases from J; junction bases left unmatched: 6. Germline CDR1 is GTSNPN and CDR2 is SVGIG (reference sequence). CDR3 nucleotides: TGTGCCTGGCGAGCTAGCGGGAAAGGGGAGCTGTTTTTT. The encoded protein is CAWRASGKGELFF.

The rearrangement uses TRBV7-3 and TRBJ1-1; no firm D call. CDR3 length equals 16 residues. Trimming removed 2 bases at V and 5 bases at J, with 18 bases between. Germline V gene sequence: CDR1 SGHTA, CDR2 FQGTGA. This chain's CDR3 is CASSLSPGTSNTEAFF. The CDR3 bases are TGTGCCAGCAGCTTATCCCCGGGAACGAGTAATACTGAAGCTTTCTTT.

The V and J genes are TRBV18 and TRBJ1-3, with 9 bases fitting TRBD1. The CDR3 covers 23 residues. In germline, CDR1 is KGHSH, CDR2 LQKENI. V lost 4 bases and J lost 0; bases outside the gene matches: 25. The CDR3 region has the DNA TGTGCCAGCTCACGTATATCCCAAACAGGGGGCGAAATTCCAGGAGTCTCTGGAAACACCATATATTTT. It yields the protein CASSRISQTGGEIPGVSGNTIYF.

Of note for this clonotype: Since the CDR3 does not end with the conserved phenylalanine or tryptophan, this likely comes from a read error. The V call is TRBV19, the J call TRBJ2-2; D unclear. Trimming cost V 8 bases and J 7 bases, with 17 bases left between them. This CDR3 contains 14 residues. Looked up from germline, CDR1 is LNHDA and CDR2 is SQIVND (reference sequence). The CDR3 DNA sequence: TGTGCCAGTGCGCCGGGCCCAAGGAGCGGGGAGCTGTTTTGT. This translates into CASAPGPRSGELFC.

The chain links TRBV7-2 to TRBJ2-3, with D unclear. CDR1 and CDR2 (germline): SGHTA, FQGNSA. With 5 bases removed from V and 5 bases from J, the gap between germline ends came to 11 bases. This CDR3 has 13 residues. For the CDR3, the DNA is TGTGCCAGCAGCCTAGGCCCGCGAGATACGCAGTATTTT. Encoded protein: CASSLGPRDTQYF.

This clonotype has only a few counts. This rearrangement joins TRBV7-2 to TRBJ2-5; TRBD2 matches at 10 bases. The CDR3 extends over 16 amino acids. With 6 bases clipped from V and 5 bases from J, the junction kept 12 bases outside the gene matches. Germline-derived CDR1 and CDR2 are SGHTA and FQGNSA. The CDR3 DNA is TGTGCCAGCAGGGTGCAGGGAGCGGGAGGGCCGGAGACCCAGTACTTC. Translating it yields CASRVQGAGGPETQYF.

This chain connects TRBV6-2 or TRBV6-3 to TRBJ2-1, with D possibly matching TRBD1 (6 bases). This CDR3 comprises 15 residues. CDR1 and CDR2 (germline): MNHEY, SVGEGT. The ends were cut back, 4 bases at V and 0 bases at J, with 10 bases in the middle. DNA for the CDR3: TGTGCCAGCAGTTGGGACACCTACTCCTACAATGAGCAGTTCTTC. Residues: CASSWDTYSYNEQFF.